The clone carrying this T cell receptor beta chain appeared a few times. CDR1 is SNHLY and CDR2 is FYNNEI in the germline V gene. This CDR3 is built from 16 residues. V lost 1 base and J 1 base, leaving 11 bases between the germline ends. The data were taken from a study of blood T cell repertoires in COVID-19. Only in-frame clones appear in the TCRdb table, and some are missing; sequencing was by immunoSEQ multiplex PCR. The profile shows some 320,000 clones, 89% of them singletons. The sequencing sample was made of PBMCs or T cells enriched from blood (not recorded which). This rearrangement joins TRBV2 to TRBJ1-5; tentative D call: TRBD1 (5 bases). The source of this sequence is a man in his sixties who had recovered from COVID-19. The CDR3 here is CASSEDGRGSNQPQHF. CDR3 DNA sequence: TGTGCCAGCAGTGAAGATGGGAGGGGAAGCAATCAGCCCCAGCATTTT. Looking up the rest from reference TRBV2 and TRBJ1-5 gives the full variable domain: EPEVTQTPSHQVTQMGQEVILRCVPISNHLYFYWYRQILGQKVEFLVSFYNNEISEKSEIFDDQFSVERPDGSNFTLKIRSTKLEDSAMYFCASSEDGRGSNQPQHFGDGTRLSIL.